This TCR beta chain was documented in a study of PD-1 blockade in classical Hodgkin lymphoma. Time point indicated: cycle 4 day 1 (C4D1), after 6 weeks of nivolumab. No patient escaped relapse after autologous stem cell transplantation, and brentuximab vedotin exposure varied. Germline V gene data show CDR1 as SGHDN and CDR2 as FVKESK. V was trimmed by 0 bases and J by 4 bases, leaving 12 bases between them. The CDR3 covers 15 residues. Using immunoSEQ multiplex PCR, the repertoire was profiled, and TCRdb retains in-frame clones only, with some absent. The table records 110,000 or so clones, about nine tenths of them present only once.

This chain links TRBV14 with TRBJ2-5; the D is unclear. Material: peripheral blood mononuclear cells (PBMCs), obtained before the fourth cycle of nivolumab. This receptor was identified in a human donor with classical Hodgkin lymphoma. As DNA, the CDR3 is TGTGCCAGCAGCCAAGAAAAGGGTCCCCGAGAGACCCAGTACTTC. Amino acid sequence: CASSQEKGPRETQYF.